The entry below describes one T cell receptor (beta chain). Using immunoSEQ multiplex PCR, the repertoire was profiled, and TCRdb retains in-frame clones only, with some absent. The data contain about 70,000 clones, around 95% of them seen just once; the ten biggest clones take up around 0.24%. Germline V gene data show CDR1 as SGHAT and CDR2 as FQNNGV. The CDR3 loop spans 17 amino acids. Germline trimming cut 4 bases from V and 4 bases from J; bases unmatched to any gene: 16. This sample was taken from a study of technical replicates of blood from a handful of donors. The sequence derives from a human donor in good health. Material: T cells isolated from PBMCs. The chain has TRBV11-2 and TRBJ2-7, with 7 positions matching TRBD2. The CDR3 spells CASSSIRGRGRAYEQYF. The CDR3 DNA sequence: TGTGCCAGCAGCTCAATTAGGGGCCGCGGGAGAGCTTACGAGCAGTACTTC.